This T cell receptor beta chain was captured by sequencing in a study of molecular identifiers for immune sequencing clone quantification (dated by TCRdb to the late 2010s). Regarding the research as a whole: For a replicate experiment, RNA from about 21,000 or 97,000 naive CD8 T cells was divided into five aliquots, of which four were sequenced. The study was a methods study using CD8 T cells to benchmark molecular-identifier clustering-based TCR repertoire sequencing (MIDCIRS) and TCR RNA copy counting.

The library came from PCR. Sequencing used a NextSeq 500. Bulk TCR libraries were made following a previously described method, with the TCR primers given in Table S5. The Qiagen AllPrep DNA/RNA kit was used to purify total RNA. Before analysis, reads from multiple sequencing runs of the same library were pooled. The study's own analysis went as follows. Reads were retained only if the reads had an exact TCR constant sequence, and the retained reads were trimmed to 150 nt and grouped according to their 12-nt molecular barcodes. Reads inside each barcode group were sub-clustered using a 15% Levenshtein threshold, and a quality-weighted consensus sequence was constructed for each RNA molecule. Non-functional sequences were filtered out, along with any lower-count sequence sitting one edit away from another sequence. Based on fitting two negative binomial distributions, any barcode sub-cluster with under 20% of the maximum read count was discarded. TCRdb redid the processing of the public reads, applying fastp at Q25 and MiXCR, and retained in-frame beta chains. For every CDR3 protein sequence, its rows merge into one entry that carries the most common genes and DNA. Clone size and V and J calls follow TCRdb, not the original study. The sample contains about 630,000 distinct CDR3 sequences, 25% of them found a single time. The ten largest clones add up to about 0.81% of the sample.

Based on the germline V gene (reference sequence), the CDR1 and CDR2 sequences are LNHNV and YYDKDF. Compared with germline, V lacks 6 bases and J lacks 0 bases; bases without a gene match: 7. Including the terminal cysteine and phenylalanine, the CDR3 comprises 16 residues. Here the CDR3 DNA is all that survives: 48 bases in frame from base 1. This clonotype was seen a few times. Its target antigen remains unknown. Within one base of it there is no much larger clone, and no base qualities were kept. The paper as a whole reports these results and caveats: Modeling indicated about three TCR RNA copies recovered per cell, compared with 7.5 to 10 by digital PCR, which implies a capture efficiency of about 31%. In CMV-specific effector cells, over 99% of molecules were held by clones above 20 RNA copies, whereas under 1% of molecules were held by such clones in naive cells. The sizes of highly expanded clones could end up underestimated when identical TCR molecules share a barcode. Spiked-in Jurkat TCR RNA equal to a single cell's worth was reported to be detectable even within 1,100,000 naive CD8 T cells. When barcode sub-clustering was not used, chimeric consensus sequences inflated TCR diversity, with chimeras reaching as high as 47%. The naive libraries included spiked-in Jurkat TCR RNA (10 copies' worth), and this RNA is not part of the donor repertoire.

Libraries of naive CD8 T cells were built from approximately 20,000 to 980,000 sorted cells, with 10%, 30% or 50% of the purified RNA used. Naive CD8 T cells, defined as CD8+CD4-CCR7+CD45RA+, were FACS-sorted into RLT Plus buffer on a BD FACSAria II. To test detection sensitivity, Jurkat RNA equivalent to more than 8 TCR copies was spiked into samples of roughly 19,000-1,000,000 naive CD8 T cells. CD8 T cells were enriched with RosetteSep CD8+ T Cell Enrichment Cocktail and Ficoll-Paque, followed by ACK red cell lysis. This clonotype was obtained from a human donor in good health. Some libraries in this study had Jurkat cell RNA spiked in. The specimen sequenced was naive CD8+ T cells from blood, with Jurkat cell RNA spiked in. The sample's cell subset or site label, in plain terms: FACS-sorted CD8+CD4-CCR7+CD45RA+ naive T cells. The chain is assembled from TRBV15 and TRBJ1-5; 8 central bases correspond to TRBD1. At the DNA level, the sequence is TGTGCCACCAGTCCACAGGGGGTGCGTAGCAATCAGCCCCAGCATTTT. Its translation is CATSPQGVRSNQPQHF.